The text below deals with one T cell receptor beta chain. A read error may explain this, as a much larger clone is one base away. The V end lost 4 bases, the J end lost 4 bases, and 10 bases lay between the germline ends. The CDR3 has 13 residues. Germline CDR1 SGHTA, CDR2 FQGTGA. This specimen belongs to a study of neurological immune-mediated disorders. The output of every sequencing run, over 180 million TCR-beta sequences, came from 15-18 subjects. Each CDR3 protein is one row after TCRdb ran MiXCR on the 5' RACE reads. The sample records roughly 38,000 distinct CDR3 sequences, more than 9.5% being singletons. The time point is: technical triplicate 1.

The clonotype was recovered from a man between 60 and 70 years old with HTLV-1-associated myelopathy (HAM/TSP). V is TRBV7-3 and J is TRBJ1-1, with D hard to call. The sequenced material came from PBMCs. CDR3 region: CASSSVVSTEAFF. CDR3 nucleotide sequence: TGTGCCAGCAGCTCTGTGGTTAGCACTGAAGCTTTCTTT.